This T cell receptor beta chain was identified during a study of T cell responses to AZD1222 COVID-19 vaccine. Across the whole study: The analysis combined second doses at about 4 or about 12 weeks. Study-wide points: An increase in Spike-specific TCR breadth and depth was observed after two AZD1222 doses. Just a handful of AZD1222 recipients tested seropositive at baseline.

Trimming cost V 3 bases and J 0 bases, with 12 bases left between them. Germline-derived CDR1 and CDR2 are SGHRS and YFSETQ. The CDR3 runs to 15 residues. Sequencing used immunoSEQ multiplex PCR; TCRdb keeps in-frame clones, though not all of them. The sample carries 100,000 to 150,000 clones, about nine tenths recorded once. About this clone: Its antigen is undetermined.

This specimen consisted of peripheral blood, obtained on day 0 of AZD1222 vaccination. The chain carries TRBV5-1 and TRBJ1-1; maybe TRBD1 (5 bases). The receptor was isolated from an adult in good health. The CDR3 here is CASSYLTVLNTEAFF. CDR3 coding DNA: TGCGCCAGCAGCTACCTGACAGTCCTGAACACTGAAGCTTTCTTT.